Presented here are 25 T cell receptor beta chains from one specimen sequenced in a study of blood T cell repertoires in COVID-19. The method was immunoSEQ multiplex PCR; TCRdb's version includes in-frame clones alone and lacks a portion of them. The sample shows under 250,000 clones, approximately 77% of them seen only once. The sample taken for sequencing was peripheral blood. These receptors all come from a woman of 80 years or more with acute or convalescent COVID-19.

The chain carries TRBV5-1 and TRBJ1-5; D call uncertain. Deletions cut 0 bases from V and 7 bases from J, with 11 bases between. Germline CDR1 reads SGHRS; CDR2 reads YFSETQ. This CDR3 comprises 14 residues. CDR3 coding DNA: TGCGCCAGCAGCTTGGGACACCAGAACCAGCCCCAGCATTTT. It yields the protein CASSLGHQNQPQHF.

V usage is TRBV7-2 and J usage is TRBJ2-1, with TRBD2 matching over 15 bases. The germline V gene encodes CDR1 SGHTA and CDR2 FQGNSA. The CDR3 consists of 19 residues. Germline trimming cut 1 base from V and 1 base from J; bases unmatched to any gene: 5. In DNA, the CDR3 is TGTGCCAGCAGCTTAGGGACTAGCGGGGGGGCCATTTCCTACAATGAGCAGTTCTTC. It yields the protein CASSLGTSGGAISYNEQFF.

This chain connects TRBV11-3 to TRBJ1-2, with D uncertain. Deletions cut 4 bases from V and 6 bases from J, with 12 bases between. In germline, CDR1 is SGHNT, CDR2 YENEEA. This CDR3 has 13 residues. This chain's CDR3 is CASSSRRSDGYTF. As DNA, the CDR3 is TGTGCCAGCAGCTCGAGACGGAGCGATGGCTACACCTTC. The entire variable domain, with the rest obtained from reference TRBV11-3 and TRBJ1-2, is as follows: EAGVVQSPRYKIIEKKQPVAFWCNPISGHNTLYWYLQNLGQGPELLIRYENEEAVDDSQLPKDRFSAERLKGVDSTLKIQPAELGDSAVYLCASSSRRSDGYTFGSGTRLTVV.

V and J are TRBV12-3 or TRBV12-4 and TRBJ1-2; TRBD1 is a possible D gene (5 bases). This CDR3 spans 13 amino acids. Deletions cut 5 bases from V and 8 bases from J, with 15 bases between. This CDR3 reads CASSPARRGGYTF. The DNA for the CDR3 is TGTGCCAGCAGTCCCGCGAGGCGGGGGGGCTACACCTTC.

The V call is TRBV3-1 (or the pseudogene TRBV3-2), the J call TRBJ1-2, with 8 bases that match TRBD1. Trimming at V came to 5 bases and at J to 6 bases, leaving 11 bases not matched to a gene. The germline CDR1 and CDR2 sequences are LGHDT and YNNKEL (reference sequence). The CDR3 runs 15 residues. This CDR3 reads CASSSRGPGGHGYTF. CDR3 DNA sequence: TGTGCCAGCAGCTCCCGAGGGCCAGGGGGCCATGGCTACACCTTC.

V and J are TRBV3-1 (or the pseudogene TRBV3-2) and TRBJ2-3; D not resolved. V lost 4 bases, J lost 6 bases, and 14 bases lay in between. This CDR3 has 14 residues. Germline CDR1 and CDR2: LGHDT and YNNKEL (reference sequence). The CDR3 DNA reads TGTGCCAGCAGCCCGCAACCCACTTGGGATACGCAGTATTTT. Translated: CASSPQPTWDTQYF.

The V call is TRBV5-4, the J call TRBJ2-1, with TRBD2 identical over 11 bases. After removal of 6 bases from V and 9 bases from J, the junction contained 14 bases not matched to a gene. The CDR3 sequence is 16 residues long. Germline V CDR1 and CDR2: SGHNT, YYREEE (reference sequence). The CDR3 coding sequence is TGTGCCAGCATCCTAGGGGCTAGCGGGGGGATGAGTGAGCAGTTCTTC. It is translated as CASILGASGGMSEQFF.

The gene calls are TRBV4-3 and TRBJ2-7; 10 positions agree with TRBD1. This CDR3 region has 17 residues. Germline CDR1 LGHNA, CDR2 YSLEER. V was clipped by 1 base and J by 3 bases; unmatched bases: 9. CDR3 sequence (DNA): TGCGCCAGCAGCCAAGGACGGGACAGGGGATTTGGCTACGAGCAGTACTTC. Amino acid sequence: CASSQGRDRGFGYEQYF.

The CDR3, as DNA: TGTGCCAGCAGTTTATTGCCAGGGGGGATCGACAATGAGCAGTTCTTC. Translated, it gives CASSLLPGGIDNEQFF. The chain has TRBV28 and TRBJ2-1, with D perhaps TRBD1 (7 bases). Trimming removed 1 base at V and 5 bases at J, with 15 bases between. The CDR3 runs to 16 residues. Germline lookup yields CDR1 MDHEN and CDR2 SYDVKM.

This clone was counted a single time. The rearrangement joins TRBV3-1 (or the pseudogene TRBV3-2) to TRBJ1-1, with TRBD1 identical over 8 bases. The J segment lost 4 bases and the V segment lost 4 bases, leaving 11 bases of the junction unmatched. The CDR3 has 16 residues. From germline, CDR1 is LGHDT and CDR2 YNNKEL (reference sequence). Here the CDR3 reads CASSPSSRGPSTEAFF. DNA of the CDR3: TGTGCCAGCAGCCCCTCGTCCAGGGGGCCAAGCACTGAAGCTTTCTTT.

V is TRBV7-9 and J is TRBJ2-7; 7 positions agree with TRBD2. CDR1 is SEHNR, CDR2 FQNEAQ, per germline (reference sequence). V trimming: 1 base; J trimming: 0 bases; junction bases outside the gene matches: 3. The CDR3 loop spans 15 amino acids. The CDR3 coding sequence is TGTGCCAGCAGCTTAGACGGGGGGAACTCCTACGAGCAGTACTTC. This codes for CASSLDGGNSYEQYF.

In nucleotides, the CDR3 is TGTGCCAGCACCTACAGGGGAAGGGGTAATCAGCCCCAGCATTTT. Residues: CASTYRGRGNQPQHF. The rearrangement links TRBV28 to TRBJ1-5; 7 bases align to TRBD1. Germline loops: CDR1 MDHEN, CDR2 SYDVKM. Trimming removed 7 bases from V and 4 bases from J; junction bases left unmatched: 10. The CDR3 contains 15 residues.

The chain has TRBV12-3 or TRBV12-4 and TRBJ1-5, with 7 nucleotides matching TRBD1. This CDR3 is 13 amino acids long. J was trimmed by 8 bases and V by 6 bases; bases with no gene match: 7. For the CDR3, the DNA is TGTGCCAGCAGAACAGGGGTCGGTGAGCCCCAGCATTTT. Amino acid sequence: CASRTGVGEPQHF.

V usage is TRBV4-3 and J usage is TRBJ2-7, with D possibly being TRBD1 (8 bases). The CDR3 spans 15 residues. Trimming pared 1 base from V and 3 bases from J, leaving 13 bases between. CDR1 is LGHNA, CDR2 YSLEER, per germline. CDR3 amino acids: CASSQGAGQVYEQYF. For the CDR3, the DNA is TGCGCCAGCAGCCAAGGAGCGGGACAGGTCTACGAGCAGTACTTC.

V gene TRBV11-3 combines with J gene TRBJ2-3; D is perhaps TRBD2 (5 bases). This CDR3 has 14 residues. Germline V lookup: CDR1 SGHNT, CDR2 YENEEA. V was pared by 5 bases and J by 6 bases, with 15 bases between. CDR3 region: CASSLRTEADTQYF. The DNA for the CDR3 is TGTGCCAGCAGCCTAAGGACTGAAGCGGATACGCAGTATTTT. The whole variable domain, remainder taken from reference TRBV11-3 and TRBJ2-3, is EAGVVQSPRYKIIEKKQPVAFWCNPISGHNTLYWYLQNLGQGPELLIRYENEEAVDDSQLPKDRFSAERLKGVDSTLKIQPAELGDSAVYLCASSLRTEADTQYFGPGTRLTVL.

This rearrangement joins TRBV6-5 to TRBJ2-3, with a weak D call TRBD1 (6 bases). Trimming took off 4 bases at V and 2 bases at J, with 13 bases between the two ends. The germline CDR1 and CDR2 sequences are MNHEY and SVGAGI. This CDR3 has 15 residues. CDR3 DNA: TGTGCCAGCAGTTCCCGACAGGTCGACACAGATACGCAGTATTTT. This encodes CASSSRQVDTDTQYF.

V and J are TRBV3-1 (or the pseudogene TRBV3-2) and TRBJ2-6, with D possibly TRBD1 on 5 matching bases. The V gene's germline CDR1 is LGHDT and CDR2 YNNKEL (reference sequence). This CDR3 contains 15 residues. V was pared by 4 bases and J by 1 base, with 8 bases between. The CDR3 here is CASSLSGSGANVLTF. The CDR3 bases are TGTGCCAGCAGCCTATCAGGGTCTGGGGCCAACGTCCTGACTTTC.

J is TRBJ1-3 and V is TRBV5-3; 8 nucleotides agree with TRBD1. TRBV5-3 falls under the ORF class, with uncertain function. The V gene end was trimmed by 3 bases and the J gene end by 3 bases; junction bases not matched to a gene: 8. This CDR3 region has 16 residues. Here the CDR3 reads CARSWRDRRIGNTIYF. DNA of the CDR3: TGTGCCAGAAGCTGGAGGGACAGGAGAATTGGAAACACCATATATTTT.

The chain joins TRBV3-1 (or the pseudogene TRBV3-2) to TRBJ1-1; perhaps TRBD1 as D (5 bases). V lost 0 bases to trimming and J lost 5 bases, with 10 bases between them. CDR3 length equals 14 residues. CDR1 is LGHDT and CDR2 is YNNKEL in the germline V gene (reference sequence). CDR3 sequence (DNA): TGTGCCAGCAGCCAAGATTGGGGGAGGACTGAAGCTTTCTTT. Protein: CASSQDWGRTEAFF.

The V and J genes are TRBV3-1 (or the pseudogene TRBV3-2) and TRBJ1-6; possible D gene TRBD1, 6 bases. This CDR3 region has 15 residues. Trimming took 5 bases from V and 9 from J, leaving 17 bases between them. The germline V gene has CDR1 LGHDT and CDR2 YNNKEL (reference sequence). This CDR3 reads CASSAQTGVSSPLHF. The DNA for the CDR3 is TGTGCCAGCAGCGCCCAGACAGGCGTCTCTTCACCCCTCCACTTT.

This chain uses TRBV28 with TRBJ2-3; weak D call: TRBD2 (7 bases). CDR3 size: 13 residues. Germline V gene lookup returns CDR1 MDHEN and CDR2 SYDVKM. CDR3 DNA: TGTGCTAGCGCCGGGGGGCTTACAGATACGCAGTATTTT. Translation gives CASAGGLTDTQYF.

V and J are TRBV3-1 (or the pseudogene TRBV3-2) and TRBJ1-2, with D unresolved. The V gene lost 2 bases and the J gene lost 8 bases, with 21 bases spanning the gap. Germline assignment: CDR1 LGHDT and CDR2 YNNKEL (reference sequence). CDR3 length equals 16 residues. CDR3 in amino acids: CASSQQQRGIAGGYTF. CDR3 DNA sequence: TGTGCCAGCAGCCAACAACAGCGAGGGATTGCTGGCGGCTACACCTTC.

The CDR3 bases are TGCAGCGTTGGGGGACTAGCGGGGTACAATGAGCAGTTCTTC. Translation gives CSVGGLAGYNEQFF. The chain uses TRBV29-1 and TRBJ2-1; 13 positions match TRBD2. V gave up 4 bases and J gave up 4 bases; unmatched junction bases: 1. This CDR3 is 14 amino acids long. Per the germline V gene, CDR1 is SQVTM and CDR2 is ANQGSEA.

This chain uses TRBV11-2 with TRBJ1-4; the D gene is possibly TRBD1 (6 bases). The CDR3 totals 14 residues. V gave up 5 bases and J gave up 7 bases, with 14 bases separating them. Germline assignment: CDR1 SGHAT and CDR2 FQNNGV. CDR3 sequence: CASSREGGVEKLFF. The CDR3 bases are TGTGCCAGCAGCCGTGAAGGGGGAGTTGAAAAACTGTTTTTT.

The V and J genes are TRBV7-3 and TRBJ1-1; D is possibly TRBD1 (5 bases). Trimming shortened V by 1 base and J by 1 base, and 10 bases separated the two germline ends. Germline-derived CDR1 and CDR2 are SGHTA and FQGTGA. CDR3 length: 15 residues. The CDR3 DNA reads TGTGCCAGCAGCTTAAACGGGGGAGGGAACACTGAAGCTTTCTTT. The encoded protein is CASSLNGGGNTEAFF.